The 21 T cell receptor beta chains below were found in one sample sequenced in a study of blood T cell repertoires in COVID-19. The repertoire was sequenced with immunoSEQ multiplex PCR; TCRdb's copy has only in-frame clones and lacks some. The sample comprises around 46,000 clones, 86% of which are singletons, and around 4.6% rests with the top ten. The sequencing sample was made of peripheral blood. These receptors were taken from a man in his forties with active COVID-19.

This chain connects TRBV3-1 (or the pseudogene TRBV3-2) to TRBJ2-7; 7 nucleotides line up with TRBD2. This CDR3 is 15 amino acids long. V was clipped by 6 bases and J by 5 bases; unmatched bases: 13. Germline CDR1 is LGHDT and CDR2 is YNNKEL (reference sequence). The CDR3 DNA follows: TGTGCCAGCAGTCTTTCTCCGGGAGGCCAGAACGAGCAGTACTTC. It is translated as CASSLSPGGQNEQYF.

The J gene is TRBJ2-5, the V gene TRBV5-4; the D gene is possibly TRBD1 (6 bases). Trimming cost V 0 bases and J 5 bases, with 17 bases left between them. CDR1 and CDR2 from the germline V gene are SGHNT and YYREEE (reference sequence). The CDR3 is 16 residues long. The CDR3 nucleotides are TGTGCCAGCAGCTTGGACAGGGAAGCTTTTGGGGAGACCCAGTACTTC. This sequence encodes CASSLDREAFGETQYF.

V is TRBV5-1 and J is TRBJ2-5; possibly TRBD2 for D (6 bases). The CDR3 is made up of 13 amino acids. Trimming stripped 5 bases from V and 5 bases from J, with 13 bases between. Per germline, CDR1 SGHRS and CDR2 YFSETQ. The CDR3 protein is CASSGGIRETQYF. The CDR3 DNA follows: TGCGCCAGCAGTGGGGGGATACGGGAGACCCAGTACTTC.

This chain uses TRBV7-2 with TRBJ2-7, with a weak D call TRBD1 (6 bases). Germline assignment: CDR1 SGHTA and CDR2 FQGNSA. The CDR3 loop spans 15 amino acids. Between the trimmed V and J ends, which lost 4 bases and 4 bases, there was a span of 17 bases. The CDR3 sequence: CASSSPRQALYEQYF. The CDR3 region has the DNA TGTGCCAGCAGCTCACCCCGACAGGCCCTGTACGAGCAGTACTTC.

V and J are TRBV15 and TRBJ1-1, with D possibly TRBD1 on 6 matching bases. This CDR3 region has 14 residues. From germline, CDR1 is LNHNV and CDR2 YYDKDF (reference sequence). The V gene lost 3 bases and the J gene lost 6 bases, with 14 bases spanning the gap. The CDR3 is CATSRDRTVSEAFF. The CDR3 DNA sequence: TGTGCCACCAGCAGGGACCGGACAGTGTCTGAAGCTTTCTTT.

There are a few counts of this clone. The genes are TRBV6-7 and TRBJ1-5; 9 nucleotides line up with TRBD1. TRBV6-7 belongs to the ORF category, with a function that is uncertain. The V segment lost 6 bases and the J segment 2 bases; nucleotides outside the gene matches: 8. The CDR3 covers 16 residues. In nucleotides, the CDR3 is TGTGCCAGCAGGACCCAGGGACAGGGTGGCAATCAGCCCCAGCATTTT. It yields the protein CASRTQGQGGNQPQHF.

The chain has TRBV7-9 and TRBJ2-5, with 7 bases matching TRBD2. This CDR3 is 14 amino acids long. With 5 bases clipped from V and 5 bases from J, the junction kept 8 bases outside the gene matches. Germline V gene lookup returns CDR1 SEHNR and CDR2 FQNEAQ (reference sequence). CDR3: CASSLPGGWETQYF. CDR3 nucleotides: TGTGCCAGCAGCCTCCCGGGGGGTTGGGAGACCCAGTACTTC.

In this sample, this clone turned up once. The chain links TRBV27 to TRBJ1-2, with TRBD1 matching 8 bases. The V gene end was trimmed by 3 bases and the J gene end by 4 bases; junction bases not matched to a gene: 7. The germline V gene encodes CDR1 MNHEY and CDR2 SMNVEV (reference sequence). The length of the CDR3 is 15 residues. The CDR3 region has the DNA TGTGCCAGCAGTTTGCGGGGACAGGAGATCTATGGCTACACCTTC. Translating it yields CASSLRGQEIYGYTF.

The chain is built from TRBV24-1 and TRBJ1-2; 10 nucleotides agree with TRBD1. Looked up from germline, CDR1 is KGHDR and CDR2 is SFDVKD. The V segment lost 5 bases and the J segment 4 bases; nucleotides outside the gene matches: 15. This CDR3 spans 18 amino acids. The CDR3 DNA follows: TGTGCCACCAGTGCCCCCCGGGGACAGGGGAGGGAATCCTATGGCTACACCTTC. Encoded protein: CATSAPRGQGRESYGYTF.

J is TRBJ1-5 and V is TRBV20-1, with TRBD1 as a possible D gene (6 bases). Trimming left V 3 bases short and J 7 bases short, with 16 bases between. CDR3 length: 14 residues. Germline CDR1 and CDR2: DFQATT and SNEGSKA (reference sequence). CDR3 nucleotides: TGCAGTGCTAGTGGCGGGGGGCGCGGACAGCCCCAGCATTTT. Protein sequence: CSASGGGRGQPQHF.

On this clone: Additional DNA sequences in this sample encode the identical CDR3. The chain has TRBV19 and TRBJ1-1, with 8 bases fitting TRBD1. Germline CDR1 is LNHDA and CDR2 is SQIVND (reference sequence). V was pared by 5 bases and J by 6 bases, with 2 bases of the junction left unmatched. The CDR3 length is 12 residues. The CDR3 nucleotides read TGTGCCAGTAGTCGACAGGGGTCTGAAGCTTTCTTT. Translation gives CASSRQGSEAFF.

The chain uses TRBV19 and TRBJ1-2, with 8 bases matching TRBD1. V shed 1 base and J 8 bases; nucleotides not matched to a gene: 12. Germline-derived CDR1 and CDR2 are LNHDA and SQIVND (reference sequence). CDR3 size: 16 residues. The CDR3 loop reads CASSIGDRTRKSGYTF. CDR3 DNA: TGTGCCAGTAGTATAGGGGACAGGACCCGAAAGAGCGGCTACACCTTC.

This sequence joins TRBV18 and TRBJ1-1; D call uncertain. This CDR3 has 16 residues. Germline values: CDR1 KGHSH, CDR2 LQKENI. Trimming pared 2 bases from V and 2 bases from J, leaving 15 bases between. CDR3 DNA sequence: TGTGCCAGCTCACCAGCGGCGGTCCTAAGTAACACTGAAGCTTTCTTT. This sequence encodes CASSPAAVLSNTEAFF.

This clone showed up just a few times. This CDR3 reads CASSGNGETQYF. The CDR3 nucleotides read TGTGCCAGCAGCGGGAACGGGGAGACCCAGTACTTC. The chain joins TRBV6-6 to TRBJ2-5; a weak D match, TRBD2 (5 bases). The CDR3 sequence is 12 residues long. V was cut by 6 bases and J by 5 bases, with 10 bases left in between. Germline V gives CDR1 MNHNY, CDR2 SVGAGI (reference sequence).

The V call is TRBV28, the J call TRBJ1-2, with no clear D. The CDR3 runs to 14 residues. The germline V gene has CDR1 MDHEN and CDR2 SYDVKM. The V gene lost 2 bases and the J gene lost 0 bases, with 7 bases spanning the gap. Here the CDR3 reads CASSLLFPNYGYTF. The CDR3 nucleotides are TGTGCCAGCAGTTTACTTTTTCCTAACTATGGCTACACCTTC.

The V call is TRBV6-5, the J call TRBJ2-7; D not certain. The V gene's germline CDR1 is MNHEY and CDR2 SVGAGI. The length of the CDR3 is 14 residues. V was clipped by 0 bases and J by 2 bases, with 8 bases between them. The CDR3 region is CASSYSHGTYEQYF. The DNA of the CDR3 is TGTGCCAGCAGTTACTCGCACGGTACCTACGAGCAGTACTTC.

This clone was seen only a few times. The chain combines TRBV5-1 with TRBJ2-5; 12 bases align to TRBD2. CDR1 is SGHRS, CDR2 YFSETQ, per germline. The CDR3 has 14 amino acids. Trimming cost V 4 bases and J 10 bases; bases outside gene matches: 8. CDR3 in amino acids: CASSRTSGNRDQYF. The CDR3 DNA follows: TGCGCCAGCAGCCGGACTAGCGGGAACCGTGACCAGTACTTC.

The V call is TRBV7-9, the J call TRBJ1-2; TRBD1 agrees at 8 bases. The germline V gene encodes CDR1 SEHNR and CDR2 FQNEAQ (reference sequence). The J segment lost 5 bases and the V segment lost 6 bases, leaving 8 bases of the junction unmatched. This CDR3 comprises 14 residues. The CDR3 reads CASSRRTGPYGYTF. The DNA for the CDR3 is TGTGCCAGCAGTCGTCGGACAGGGCCTTATGGCTACACCTTC.

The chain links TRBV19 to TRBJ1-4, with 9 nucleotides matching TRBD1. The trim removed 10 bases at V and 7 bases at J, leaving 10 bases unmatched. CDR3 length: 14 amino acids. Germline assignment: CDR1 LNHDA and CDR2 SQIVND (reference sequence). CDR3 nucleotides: TGTGCCACTCGGGACAGGGTCGGTGGTGAAAAACTGTTTTTT. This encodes CATRDRVGGEKLFF.

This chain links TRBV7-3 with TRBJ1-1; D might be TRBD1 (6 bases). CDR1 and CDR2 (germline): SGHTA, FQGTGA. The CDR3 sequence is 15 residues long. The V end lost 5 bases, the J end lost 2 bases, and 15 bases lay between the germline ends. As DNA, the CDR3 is TGTGCCAGCAGCGAGGGTACAGGGTTCAACACTGAAGCTTTCTTT. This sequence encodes CASSEGTGFNTEAFF. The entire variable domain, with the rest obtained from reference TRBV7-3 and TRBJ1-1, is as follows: GAGVSQTPSNKVTEKGKYVELRCDPISGHTALYWYRQSLGQGPEFLIYFQGTGAADDSGLPNDRFFAVRPEGSVSTLKIQRTERGDSAVYLCASSEGTGFNTEAFFGQGTRLTVV.

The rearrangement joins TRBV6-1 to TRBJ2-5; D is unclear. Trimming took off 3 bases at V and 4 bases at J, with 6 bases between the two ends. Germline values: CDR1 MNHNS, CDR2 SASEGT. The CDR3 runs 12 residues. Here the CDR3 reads CASSEFSETQYF. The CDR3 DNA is TGTGCCAGCAGTGAGTTCTCAGAGACCCAGTACTTC.